These T cell receptor beta chains were read from a single sample in a study of technical replicates of blood from a handful of donors. TCRdb's copy holds only in-frame clones and misses some; the assay was immunoSEQ multiplex PCR. The data show about 89,000 clones, 90% to 95% seen once. Input material: T cells isolated from PBMCs. These receptors all stem from a human donor in good health. CDR3s include the opening cysteine and the closing phenylalanine or tryptophan. The D gene is left open where the match is weak. Size is stated for part of the rows, as once, few or many counts, or as a class when the clone is expanded.

d_call,clone_size,j_call,v_call,cdr3_aa,cdr3_nt
.,once,TRBJ2-1,TRBV11-2,CASSFRQSSYNEQFF,TGTGCCAGCAGCTTTCGACAGAGCTCCTACAATGAGCAGTTCTTC
.,.,TRBJ2-3,TRBV5-1,CASSRSYSTDTQYF,TGCGCCAGCAGCCGGTCCTATAGCACAGATACGCAGTATTTT
TRBD1,.,TRBJ2-1,TRBV10-1,CASSPRTGWGGDEQFF,TGCGCCAGCAGCCCGCGGACAGGATGGGGTGGGGATGAGCAGTTCTTC
TRBD1,.,TRBJ1-4,TRBV7-3,CASSLTGTANEKLFF,TGTGCCAGCAGCTTAACCGGGACAGCTAATGAAAAACTGTTTTTT
TRBD1,.,TRBJ2-3,TRBV5-4,CASSLEGGKHTDTQYF,TGTGCCAGCAGCTTGGAAGGGGGCAAACACACAGATACGCAGTATTTT
.,.,TRBJ1-2,TRBV30,CAWTPGNYGYTF,TGTGCCTGGACCCCAGGGAACTATGGCTACACCTTC
.,.,TRBJ1-6,TRBV5-1,CASSQEYDRINSPLHF,TGCGCCAGCAGCCAGGAATACGACAGGATTAATTCGCCCCTCCACTTT
.,once,TRBJ2-5,TRBV28,CASSLLTGEETQYF,TGTGCCAGCAGTTTATTAACAGGTGAAGAGACCCAGTACTTC
.,.,TRBJ1-2,TRBV14,CASSQGLQGSHEGYTF,TGTGCCAGCAGCCAAGGACTACAGGGCTCCCACGAGGGCTACACCTTC
.,few,TRBJ2-2,TRBV7-9,CASSAGPRNGNTGELFF,TGTGCCAGCAGCGCGGGACCTCGGAACGGTAACACCGGGGAGCTGTTTTTT
.,.,TRBJ2-5,TRBV7-6,CASSLGLSQGETQYF,TGTGCCAGCAGCTTAGGGTTATCGCAGGGGGAGACCCAGTACTTC
.,once,TRBJ1-2,TRBV6-1,CASSEQGLRGYTF,TGTGCCAGCAGTGAACAGGGACTGAGGGGCTACACCTTC
TRBD2,.,TRBJ2-1,TRBV5-1,CASSQTSGSYNEQFF,TGCGCCAGCAGCCAGACTAGCGGCTCCTACAATGAGCAGTTCTTC
TRBD2,once,TRBJ2-7,TRBV28,CASRPRTSGYEQYF,TGTGCCAGCAGACCCCGGACTAGCGGCTACGAGCAGTACTTC
TRBD1,few,TRBJ1-4,TRBV11-2,CASSSSTGVEKLFF,TGTGCCAGCAGCTCATCCACAGGGGTAGAAAAACTGTTTTTT
TRBD1,.,TRBJ2-3,TRBV7-6,CASSLEQGYTQYF,TGTGCCAGCAGCTTAGAACAGGGGTATACGCAGTATTTT
.,.,TRBJ1-2,TRBV18,CASSPLADYGYTF,TGTGCCAGCTCACCACTGGCGGATTATGGCTACACCTTC
.,.,TRBJ1-4,TRBV18,CASSPQGVLEKLFF,TGTGCCAGCTCACCCCAGGGTGTCCTCGAAAAACTGTTTTTT
TRBD1,once,TRBJ1-2,TRBV2,CVGTVYTISGYTF,TGTGTCGGGACAGTCTACACCATATCTGGCTACACCTTC
TRBD2,.,TRBJ2-3,TRBV9,CASSVVRREEFDTQYF,TGTGCCAGCAGCGTAGTCAGGCGGGAGGAATTTGATACGCAGTATTTT
TRBD2,.,TRBJ2-1,TRBV6-1,CASSELGLAGGVQFF,TGTGCCAGCAGTGAATTGGGACTAGCGGGGGGAGTGCAGTTCTTC
TRBD1,.,TRBJ2-7,TRBV7-2,CASSPRDRAGSYEQYF,TGTGCCAGCAGCCCCCGGGACAGGGCAGGATCCTACGAGCAGTACTTC